A selection of T cell receptor beta chains follows, all from one sample in a study of blood T cell repertoires in COVID-19. The data were produced by immunoSEQ multiplex PCR, yet TCRdb's version contains in-frame clones alone and is incomplete. The sample carries a few hundred thousand clones, 88% recorded once. Material: PBMCs or T cells enriched from blood (not recorded which). These receptors were taken from a woman younger than 30 who had been exposed to COVID-19. Both conserved end residues are part of each CDR3. The D gene is left open where the match is weak. Where a row states a size, it is once, few, many or the class of an expanded clone; other rows omit it.

J gene: TRBJ1-3
V gene: TRBV5-4
clone size: once
D gene: .
CDR3 DNA: TGTGCCAGCAGCTCCCCGGGGAGCTCTGGAAACACCATATATTTT
CDR3 protein: CASSSPGSSGNTIYF

J gene: TRBJ2-7
V gene: TRBV28
clone size: few
D gene: .
CDR3 DNA: TGTGCCAGCACTACCGTCGGGACTTACGAGCAGTACTTC
CDR3 protein: CASTTVGTYEQYF

J gene: TRBJ2-1
V gene: TRBV5-1
clone size: .
D gene: TRBD2
CDR3 DNA: TGCGCCAGCAGCCCTAGACTAGCGGGAGGTTGGAGTGCATCCTACAATGAGCAGTTCTTC
CDR3 protein: CASSPRLAGGWSASYNEQFF

J gene: TRBJ2-7
V gene: TRBV7-9
clone size: .
D gene: TRBD2
CDR3 DNA: TGTGCCAGCAGCTTAGGTTGGGCCAACGAGCGGGAGTCAGACGAGCAGTACTTC
CDR3 protein: CASSLGWANERESDEQYF

J gene: TRBJ2-2
V gene: TRBV6-5
clone size: .
D gene: .
CDR3 DNA: TGTGCCAGCAGGGGGGGAGGCGCCGGGGAGCTGTTTTTT
CDR3 protein: CASRGGGAGELFF

J gene: TRBJ2-7
V gene: TRBV11-2
clone size: .
D gene: .
CDR3 DNA: TGTGCCAGCAGCTTAGTCCCTCTTATCTCCTACGAGCAGTACTTC
CDR3 protein: CASSLVPLISYEQYF

J gene: TRBJ2-3
V gene: TRBV5-1
clone size: .
D gene: .
CDR3 DNA: TGCGCCAGCAGCTTGGCAGGTCTTAGAGGGAGCGGGGATACGCAGTATTTT
CDR3 protein: CASSLAGLRGSGDTQYF

J gene: TRBJ1-1
V gene: TRBV7-3
clone size: .
D gene: TRBD1
CDR3 DNA: TGTGCCAGCAGCCCGGGACAGGGAATGGCTGAAGCTTTCTTT
CDR3 protein: CASSPGQGMAEAFF

J gene: TRBJ2-3
V gene: TRBV24-1
clone size: .
D gene: TRBD2
CDR3 DNA: TGTGCCACCAGTGATTCGCGGGGGAGCACAGATACGCAGTATTTT
CDR3 protein: CATSDSRGSTDTQYF

J gene: TRBJ2-7
V gene: TRBV5-1
clone size: .
D gene: TRBD1
CDR3 DNA: TGCGCCAGCAGCACCTATTCCGGGACAGGGTACGAGCAGTACTTC
CDR3 protein: CASSTYSGTGYEQYF

J gene: TRBJ1-4
V gene: TRBV7-9
clone size: .
D gene: TRBD1
CDR3 DNA: TGTGCCAGCAGGCAGGACAGGGGAACTAATGAAAAACTGTTTTTT
CDR3 protein: CASRQDRGTNEKLFF

J gene: TRBJ1-2
V gene: TRBV6-6
clone size: .
D gene: TRBD1
CDR3 DNA: TGTGCCAGCAGGCCGCAGGGGGCCCATGGCTACACCTTC
CDR3 protein: CASRPQGAHGYTF

J gene: TRBJ1-1
V gene: TRBV13
clone size: .
D gene: .
CDR3 DNA: TGTGCCAGCAGCGACAGCATGAACACTGAAGCTTTCTTT
CDR3 protein: CASSDSMNTEAFF

J gene: TRBJ1-4
V gene: TRBV5-1
clone size: once
D gene: TRBD1
CDR3 DNA: TGCGCCAGCAGTACGTGGACAGGGACTAATGAAAAACTGTTTTTT
CDR3 protein: CASSTWTGTNEKLFF

J gene: TRBJ1-2
V gene: TRBV19
clone size: once
D gene: TRBD1
CDR3 DNA: TGTGCCAGTAGCACGTTGGGACAGCTTAACTATGGCTACACCTTC
CDR3 protein: CASSTLGQLNYGYTF

J gene: TRBJ1-5
V gene: TRBV18
clone size: .
D gene: TRBD1
CDR3 DNA: TGTGCCAGCTCACCAGGACAGGGGCCGTATAGCAATCAGCCCCAGCATTTT
CDR3 protein: CASSPGQGPYSNQPQHF

J gene: TRBJ1-2
V gene: TRBV5-6
clone size: .
D gene: .
CDR3 DNA: TGTGCCAGCACCCCCCGGGGGGGCGTCTATGGCTACACCTTC
CDR3 protein: CASTPRGGVYGYTF

J gene: TRBJ1-2
V gene: TRBV10-3
clone size: .
D gene: TRBD1
CDR3 DNA: TGTGCCACCCAGACTGGACAGGATAACTATGGCTACACCTTC
CDR3 protein: CATQTGQDNYGYTF

J gene: TRBJ2-7
V gene: TRBV7-9
clone size: .
D gene: TRBD1
CDR3 DNA: TGTGCCAGCAGCCATCTTCTAGGGGGCGCATCCTACGAGCAGTACTTC
CDR3 protein: CASSHLLGGASYEQYF

J gene: TRBJ2-2
V gene: TRBV7-9
clone size: once
D gene: .
CDR3 DNA: TGTGCCAGCAGCTTAGTCCCAGGGCCCGGGGAGCTGTTTTTT
CDR3 protein: CASSLVPGPGELFF

J gene: TRBJ1-1
V gene: TRBV6-5
clone size: .
D gene: TRBD1
CDR3 DNA: TGTGCCAGCAGTTGGGACAGGCTGAACACTGAAGCTTTCTTT
CDR3 protein: CASSWDRLNTEAFF

J gene: TRBJ2-1
V gene: TRBV11-3
clone size: once
D gene: TRBD2
CDR3 DNA: TGTGCCAGCAGCTTAACGGGGGGTCCAAATGAGCAGTTCTTC
CDR3 protein: CASSLTGGPNEQFF

J gene: TRBJ2-7
V gene: TRBV7-2
clone size: .
D gene: .
CDR3 DNA: TGTGCCAGCAGCTCCCGGGGTAGATACGAGCAGTACTTC
CDR3 protein: CASSSRGRYEQYF

J gene: TRBJ2-7
V gene: TRBV14
clone size: .
D gene: .
CDR3 DNA: TGTGCCAGCAGCCCACCCCTGGCAGGGCCGGCCGAGCAGTACTTC
CDR3 protein: CASSPPLAGPAEQYF

J gene: TRBJ2-3
V gene: TRBV7-9
clone size: .
D gene: .
CDR3 DNA: TGTGCCAGCAGCTTTGGAGCCCCAGAAACAGATACGCAGTATTTT
CDR3 protein: CASSFGAPETDTQYF

J gene: TRBJ1-2
V gene: TRBV13
clone size: .
D gene: TRBD1
CDR3 DNA: TGTGCCAGCAGCCGATTGGACAGGGAGGCTGGCTACACCTTC
CDR3 protein: CASSRLDREAGYTF

J gene: TRBJ1-4
V gene: TRBV23-1
clone size: .
D gene: .
CDR3 DNA: TGCGCCAGCAGTCCTCCAGTGGTGGGCGGACTTCCCGGACCTTTT
CDR3 protein: CASSPPVVGGLPGPF

J gene: TRBJ2-1
V gene: TRBV7-2
clone size: .
D gene: .
CDR3 DNA: TGTGCCAGCAGCTCGTCAGGTTTCCCTCTAAGCTCCTACAATGAGCAGTTCTTC
CDR3 protein: CASSSSGFPLSSYNEQFF

J gene: TRBJ1-5
V gene: TRBV15
clone size: .
D gene: TRBD1
CDR3 DNA: TGTGCCACCAATACCCTAGGACAGGCGCATCAGCCCCAGCATTTT
CDR3 protein: CATNTLGQAHQPQHF

J gene: TRBJ2-5
V gene: TRBV5-1
clone size: .
D gene: TRBD2
CDR3 DNA: TGCGCCAGCAGCTTCGGGAGGAAAGAGACCCAGTACTTC
CDR3 protein: CASSFGRKETQYF